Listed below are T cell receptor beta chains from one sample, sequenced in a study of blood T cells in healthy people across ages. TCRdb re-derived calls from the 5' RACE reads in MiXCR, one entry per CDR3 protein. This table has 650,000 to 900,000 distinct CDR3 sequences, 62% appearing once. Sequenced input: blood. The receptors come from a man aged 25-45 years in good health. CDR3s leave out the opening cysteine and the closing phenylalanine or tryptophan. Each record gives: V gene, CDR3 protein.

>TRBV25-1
ASSEVAGAYNEQF
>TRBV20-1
SARRPEENEQF
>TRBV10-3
AISDPTGGEMRSSYEQY
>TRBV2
ASSEHGGGLVTYEQY
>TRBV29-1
SVGLAGGRRSYNEQF
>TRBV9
ASSVEGLMYNEQF
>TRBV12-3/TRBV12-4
ASSFGGGHNEQF
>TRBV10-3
AISEPAFGTSVYEQY
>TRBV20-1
SATVGTVNYGYT
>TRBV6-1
ASSEVGVAGVGETQY
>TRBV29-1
SVFLGNQPQH
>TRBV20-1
SASPVSTANGYT
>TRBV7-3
ASSLTGGSVDTQY
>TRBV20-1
SAISGTNYGYT
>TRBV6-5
ASSYSRTGELF
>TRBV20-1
SVAGYT
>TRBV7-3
ASSLTPETQY
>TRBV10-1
ASLPRRGTDTEAF
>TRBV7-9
ASSLMDTEAF
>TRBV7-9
ASSLDREHTEAF
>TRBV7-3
ASSLFAGRGNEQF
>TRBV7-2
ASSYTGGDTEAF
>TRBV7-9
ASSFERAAYEQY
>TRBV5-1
ASSFRQGPGTQY
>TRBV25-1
ASSPLAGDNEQY
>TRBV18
ASSPQGENTEAF
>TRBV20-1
SAYPTGGQLDRSYGYT
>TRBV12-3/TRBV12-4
ASSLKRGTDTQY
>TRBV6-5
ASSTGGADRETQY
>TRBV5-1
ASSMGSRATDTQY
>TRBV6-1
ASSRTGDLRDQY
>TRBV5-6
ASSPSHRDLVYEQY
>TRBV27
ASRSQGEDIQY
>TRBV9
ASSVEGGATSTDTQY
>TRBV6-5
ASSTRGGWLAYEQY
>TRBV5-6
ASSLFRRARDEETQY
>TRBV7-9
ASSLGRGLYNEQF
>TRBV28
ASSLKQGGLIRANEKLF
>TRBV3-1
ASSSHPNGYNEQF
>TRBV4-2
ASSQDGGRNYHAKEQY
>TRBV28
ASSLYAGAHETQY
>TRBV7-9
ASSFRGGLGTGPRSYGYT
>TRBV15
ATSFSGGRTQY
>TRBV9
ASSPPRIGDSTEYGYT
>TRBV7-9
ASSLVNRGQFSPLH